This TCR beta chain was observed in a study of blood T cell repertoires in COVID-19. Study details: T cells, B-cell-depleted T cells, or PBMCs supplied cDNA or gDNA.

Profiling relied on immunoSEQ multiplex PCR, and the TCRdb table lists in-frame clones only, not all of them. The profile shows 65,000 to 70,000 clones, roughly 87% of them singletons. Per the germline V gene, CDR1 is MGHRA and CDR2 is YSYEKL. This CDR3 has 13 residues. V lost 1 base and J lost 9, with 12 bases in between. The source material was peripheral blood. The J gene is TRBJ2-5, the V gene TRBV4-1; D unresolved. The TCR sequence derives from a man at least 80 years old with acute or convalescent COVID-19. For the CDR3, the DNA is TGCGCCAGCAGCCAAGGGCTCGAGGATCCCCAGTACTTC. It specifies CASSQGLEDPQYF.